This TCR beta chain was sequenced for a study of CD8 T cells in Susac syndrome. Germline CDR1 reads SGHTA; CDR2 reads FQGNSA. V was trimmed by 5 bases and J by 8 bases, leaving 12 bases between them. The CDR3 runs 12 residues. After extraction with the RNeasy kit, about 0.5 to 1 ug of the RNA was reverse transcribed using random hexamers. Amplification of TCR beta CDR3 spanned 54 Vbeta and 13 Jbeta via immunoSEQ multiplex PCR. TCRdb processed the immunoSEQ multiplex PCR reads anew with MiXCR; each CDR3 protein has one entry. Among about 150,000 distinct CDR3 sequences listed, about 94% were seen once. TEMRA cells were FACS-enriched, with CD8+ and CD4+ T cells isolated negatively.

The clonotype was recovered from a human donor with multiple sclerosis. The V and J genes are TRBV7-2 and TRBJ1-1, with D maybe TRBD1 (5 bases). Sequenced input: CD8+ T cells from PBMCs. In DNA form, the CDR3 reads TGTGCCAGCAGCCGGCAGGGTCGGGAAGCTTTCTTT. It encodes CASSRQGREAFF.